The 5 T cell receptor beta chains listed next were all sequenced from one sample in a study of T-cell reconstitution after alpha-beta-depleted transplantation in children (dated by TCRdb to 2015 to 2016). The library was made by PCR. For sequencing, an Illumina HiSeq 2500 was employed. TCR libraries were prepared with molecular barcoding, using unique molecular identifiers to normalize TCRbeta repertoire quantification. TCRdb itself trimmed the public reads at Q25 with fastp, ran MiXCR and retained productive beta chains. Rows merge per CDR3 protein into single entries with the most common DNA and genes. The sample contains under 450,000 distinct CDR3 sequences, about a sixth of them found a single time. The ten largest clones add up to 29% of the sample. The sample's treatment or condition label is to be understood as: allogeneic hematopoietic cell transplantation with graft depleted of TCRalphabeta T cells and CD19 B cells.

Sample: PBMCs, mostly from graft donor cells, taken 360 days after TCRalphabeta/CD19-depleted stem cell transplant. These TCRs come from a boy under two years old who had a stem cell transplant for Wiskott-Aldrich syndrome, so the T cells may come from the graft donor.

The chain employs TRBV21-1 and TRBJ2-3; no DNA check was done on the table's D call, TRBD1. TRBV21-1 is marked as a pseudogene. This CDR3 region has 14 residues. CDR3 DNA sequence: TGTGCCAGCAGCAAGGGGGGCAGCACAGATACGCAGTATTTT. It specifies CASSKGGSTDTQYF.

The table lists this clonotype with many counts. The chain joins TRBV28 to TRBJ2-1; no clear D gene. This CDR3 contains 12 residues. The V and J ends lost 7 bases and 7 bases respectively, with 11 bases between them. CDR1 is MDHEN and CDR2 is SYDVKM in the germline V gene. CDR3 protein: CASIAWDNEQFF. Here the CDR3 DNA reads TGTGCCAGCATCGCATGGGATAATGAGCAGTTCTTC. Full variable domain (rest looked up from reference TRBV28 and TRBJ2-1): DVKVTQSSRYLVKRTGEKVFLECVQDMDHENMFWYRQDPGLGLRLIYFSYDVKMKEKGDIPEGYSVSREKKERFSLILESASTNQTSMYLCASIAWDNEQFFGPGTRLTVL.

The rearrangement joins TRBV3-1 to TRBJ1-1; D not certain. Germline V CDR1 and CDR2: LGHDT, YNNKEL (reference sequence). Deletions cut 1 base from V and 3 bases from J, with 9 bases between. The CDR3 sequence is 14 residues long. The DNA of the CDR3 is TGTGCCAGCAGCCAAGGTCTGGCAGACACTGAAGCTTTCTTT. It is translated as CASSQGLADTEAFF.

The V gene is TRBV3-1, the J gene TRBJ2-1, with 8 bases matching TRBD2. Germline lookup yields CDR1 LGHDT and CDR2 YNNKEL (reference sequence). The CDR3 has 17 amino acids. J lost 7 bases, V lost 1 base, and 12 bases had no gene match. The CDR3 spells CASSQGPLAVLGNEQFF. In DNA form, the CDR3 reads TGTGCCAGCAGCCAAGGCCCACTAGCGGTTTTAGGGAATGAGCAGTTCTTC.

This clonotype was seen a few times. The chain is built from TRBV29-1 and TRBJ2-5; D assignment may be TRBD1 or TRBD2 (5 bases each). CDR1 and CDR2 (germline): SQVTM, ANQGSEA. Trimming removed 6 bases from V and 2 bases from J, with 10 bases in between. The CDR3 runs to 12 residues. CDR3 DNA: TGCAGCGTGAGGGGAGAACAAGAGACCCAGTACTTC. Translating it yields CSVRGEQETQYF. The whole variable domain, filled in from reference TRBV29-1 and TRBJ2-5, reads SAVISQKPSRDICQRGTSLTIQCQVDSQVTMMFWYRQQPGQSLTLIATANQGSEATYESGFVIDKFPISRPNLTFSTLTVSNMSPEDSSIYLCSVRGEQETQYFGPGTRLLVL.